This T cell receptor (beta chain) was found in a study of T cell responses to AZD1222 COVID-19 vaccine. Comment on this clone: Its target is not known.

Trimming removed 4 bases from V and 0 bases from J; junction bases left unmatched: 3. CDR3 length equals 14 residues. Germline V lookup: CDR1 WNHNN, CDR2 SYGVQD (reference sequence). Findings and limits, study-wide: Only six people who got AZD1222 tested seropositive at baseline. All repertoire sampling was performed exclusively after the peak T cell response. Increased Spike-specific TCR breadth and depth were observed after two AZD1222 doses. It should be noted that donors were predominantly white British and more often female, and clonal diversity was possibly underestimated.

TCRdb's table, derived via immunoSEQ multiplex PCR, lists solely in-frame clones and lacks some. The sample comprises roughly 120,000 clones, approximately 85% of which are singletons, and approximately 4% rests with the top ten. The receptor comes from an adult in good health. The chain combines TRBV10-1 with TRBJ2-7; 7 bases are a match to TRBD2. The material was peripheral blood, obtained on day 0 of MenACWY control vaccination. Here the CDR3 reads CASSVGGSSYEQYF. In DNA form, the CDR3 reads TGCGCCAGCAGTGTCGGCGGGAGCTCCTACGAGCAGTACTTC.